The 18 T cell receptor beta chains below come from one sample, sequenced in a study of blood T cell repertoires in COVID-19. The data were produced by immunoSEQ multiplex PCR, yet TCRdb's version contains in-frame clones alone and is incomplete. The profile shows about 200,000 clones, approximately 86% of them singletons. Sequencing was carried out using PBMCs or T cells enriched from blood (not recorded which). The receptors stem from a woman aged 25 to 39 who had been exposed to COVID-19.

CDR3 DNA: TGCGCCAGCAGTGGGCGAGGAGAGGTCCTCAATCAGCCCCAGCATTTT. It is translated as CASSGRGEVLNQPQHF. The chain carries TRBV10-2 and TRBJ1-5; no clear D. The germline V and J ends were trimmed by 4 bases and 3 bases, with 16 bases remaining between them. The CDR3 consists of 16 residues. The germline gives CDR1 WSHSY, CDR2 SAAADI.

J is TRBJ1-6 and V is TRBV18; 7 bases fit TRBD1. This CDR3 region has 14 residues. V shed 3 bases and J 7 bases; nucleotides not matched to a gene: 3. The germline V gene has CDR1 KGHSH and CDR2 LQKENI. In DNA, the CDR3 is TGTGCCAGCTCACCGGGACAGCTAAATTCACCCCTCCACTTT. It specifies CASSPGQLNSPLHF.

The CDR3 protein is CASSGDAQGAYEQYF. The CDR3 coding sequence is TGTGCCAGCAGCGGAGACGCACAGGGAGCCTACGAGCAGTACTTC. This chain joins TRBV7-8 and TRBJ2-7; D perhaps matches TRBD1 (6 bases). Trimming removed 5 bases at V and 2 bases at J, with 16 bases between. The CDR3 is 15 amino acids. Germline V gene sequence: CDR1 SGHVS, CDR2 FQNEAQ.

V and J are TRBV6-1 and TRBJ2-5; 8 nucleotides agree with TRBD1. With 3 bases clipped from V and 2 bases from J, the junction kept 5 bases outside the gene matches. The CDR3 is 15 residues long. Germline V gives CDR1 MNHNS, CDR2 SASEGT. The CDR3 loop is CASSDRGQVQETQYF. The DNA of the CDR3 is TGTGCCAGCAGTGATCGGGGACAGGTACAAGAGACCCAGTACTTC.

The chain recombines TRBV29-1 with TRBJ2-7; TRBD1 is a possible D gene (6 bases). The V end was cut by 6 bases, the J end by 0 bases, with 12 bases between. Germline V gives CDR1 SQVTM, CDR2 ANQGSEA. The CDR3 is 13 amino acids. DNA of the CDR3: TGCAGCGTAACGACAGGACTCTCCTACGAGCAGTACTTC. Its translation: CSVTTGLSYEQYF.

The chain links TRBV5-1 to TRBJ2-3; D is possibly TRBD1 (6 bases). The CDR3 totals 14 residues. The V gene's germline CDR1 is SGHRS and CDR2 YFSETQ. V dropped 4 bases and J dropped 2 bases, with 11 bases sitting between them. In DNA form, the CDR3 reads TGCGCCAGCAGCCGGACAGTGGACACAGATACGCAGTATTTT. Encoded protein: CASSRTVDTDTQYF.

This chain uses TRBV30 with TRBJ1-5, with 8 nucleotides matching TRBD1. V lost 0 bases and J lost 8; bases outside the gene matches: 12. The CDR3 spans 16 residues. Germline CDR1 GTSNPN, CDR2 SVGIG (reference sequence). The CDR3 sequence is CAWSVTNNRGKEPQHF. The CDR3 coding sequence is TGTGCCTGGAGTGTGACCAACAACAGGGGGAAGGAGCCCCAGCATTTT.

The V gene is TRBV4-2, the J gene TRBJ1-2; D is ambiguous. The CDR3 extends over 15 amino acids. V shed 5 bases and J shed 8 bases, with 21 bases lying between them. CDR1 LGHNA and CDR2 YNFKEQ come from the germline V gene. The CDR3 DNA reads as TGTGCCAGCAGCACCCCAATCCCAGGTCCTTGGGGCTACACCTTC. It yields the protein CASSTPIPGPWGYTF.

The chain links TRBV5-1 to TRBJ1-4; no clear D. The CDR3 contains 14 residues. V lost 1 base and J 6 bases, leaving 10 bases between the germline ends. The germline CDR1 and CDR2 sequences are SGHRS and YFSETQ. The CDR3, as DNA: TGCGCCAGCAGCTTGAGGGAGCCTGATGAAAAACTGTTTTTT. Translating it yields CASSLREPDEKLFF. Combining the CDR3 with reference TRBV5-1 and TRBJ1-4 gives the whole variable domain KAGVTQTPRYLIKTRGQQVTLSCSPISGHRSVSWYQQTPGQGLQFLFEYFSETQRNKGNFPGRFSGRQFSNSRSEMNVSTLELGDSALYLCASSLREPDEKLFFGSGTQLSVL.

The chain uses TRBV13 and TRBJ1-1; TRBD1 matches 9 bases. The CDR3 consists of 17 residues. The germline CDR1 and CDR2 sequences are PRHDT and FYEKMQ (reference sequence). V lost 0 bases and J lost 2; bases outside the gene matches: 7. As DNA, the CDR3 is TGTGCCAGCAGCTTAGGCCGGACGGGACAGGGTAACACTGAAGCTTTCTTT. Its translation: CASSLGRTGQGNTEAFF. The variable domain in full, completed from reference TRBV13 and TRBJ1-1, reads AAGVIQSPRHLIKEKRETATLKCYPIPRHDTVYWYQQGPGQDPQFLISFYEKMQSDKGSIPDRFSAQQFSDYHSELNMSSLELGDSALYFCASSLGRTGQGNTEAFFGQGTRLTVV.

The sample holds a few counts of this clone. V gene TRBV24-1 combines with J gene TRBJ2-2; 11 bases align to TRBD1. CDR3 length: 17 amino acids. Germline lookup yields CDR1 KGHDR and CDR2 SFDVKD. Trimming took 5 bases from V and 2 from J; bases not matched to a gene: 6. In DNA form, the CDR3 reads TGTGCCACCAGTGCTCTGGGGACAGGGGGAAACACCGGGGAGCTGTTTTTT. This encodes CATSALGTGGNTGELFF.

The CDR3 coding sequence is TGTGCCAGCAGTGCCCGACAGGCTAATCAGCCCCAGCATTTT. Translating gives CASSARQANQPQHF. This chain links TRBV27 with TRBJ1-5; D possibly corresponds to TRBD1 (6 bases). V lost 5 bases and J 4 bases, leaving 12 bases between the germline ends. CDR3 length: 14 residues. The germline V gene encodes CDR1 MNHEY and CDR2 SMNVEV (reference sequence).

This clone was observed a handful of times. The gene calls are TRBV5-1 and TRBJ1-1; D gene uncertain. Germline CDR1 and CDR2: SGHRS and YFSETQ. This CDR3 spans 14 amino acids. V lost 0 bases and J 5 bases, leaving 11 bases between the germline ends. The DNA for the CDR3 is TGCGCCAGCAGCTTGGTGGTATCGGGAACTGAAGCTTTCTTT. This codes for CASSLVVSGTEAFF.

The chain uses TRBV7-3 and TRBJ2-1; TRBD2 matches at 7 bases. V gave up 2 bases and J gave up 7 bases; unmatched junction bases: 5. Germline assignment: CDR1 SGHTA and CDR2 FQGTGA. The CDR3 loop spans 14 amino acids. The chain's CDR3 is CASSLLGTINEQFF. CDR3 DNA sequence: TGTGCCAGCAGCTTATTGGGGACTATTAATGAGCAGTTCTTC.

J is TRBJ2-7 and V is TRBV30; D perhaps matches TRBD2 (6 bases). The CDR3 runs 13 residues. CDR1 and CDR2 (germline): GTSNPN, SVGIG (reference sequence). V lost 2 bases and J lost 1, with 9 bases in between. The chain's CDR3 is CAWSRGTSYEQYF. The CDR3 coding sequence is TGTGCCTGGAGTAGAGGGACTTCCTACGAGCAGTACTTC. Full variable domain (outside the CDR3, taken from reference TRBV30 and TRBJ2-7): SQTIHQWPATLVQPVGSPLSLECTVEGTSNPNLYWYRQAAGRGLQLLFYSVGIGQISSEVPQNLSASRPQDRQFILSSKKLLLSDSGFYLCAWSRGTSYEQYFGPGTRLTVT.

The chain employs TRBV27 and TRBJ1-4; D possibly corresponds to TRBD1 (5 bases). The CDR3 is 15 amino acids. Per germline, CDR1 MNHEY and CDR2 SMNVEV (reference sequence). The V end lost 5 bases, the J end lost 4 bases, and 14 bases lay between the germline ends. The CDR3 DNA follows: TGTGCCAGCAGTCCGACTGCCAGGGTTAATGAAAAACTGTTTTTT. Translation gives CASSPTARVNEKLFF.

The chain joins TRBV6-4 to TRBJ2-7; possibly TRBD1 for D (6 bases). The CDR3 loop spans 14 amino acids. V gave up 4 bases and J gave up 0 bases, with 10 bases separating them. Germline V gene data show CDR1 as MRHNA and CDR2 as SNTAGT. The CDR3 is CASSGGTSSYEQYF. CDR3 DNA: TGTGCCAGCAGTGGTGGGACAAGCTCCTACGAGCAGTACTTC.

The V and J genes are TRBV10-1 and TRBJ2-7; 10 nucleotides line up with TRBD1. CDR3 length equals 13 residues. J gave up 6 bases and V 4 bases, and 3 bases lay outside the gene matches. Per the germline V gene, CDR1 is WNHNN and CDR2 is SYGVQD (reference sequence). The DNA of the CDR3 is TGCGCCAGCAGTGCGCGGACAGGGGGCGAGCAGTACTTC. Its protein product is CASSARTGGEQYF.